This is a list of T cell receptor beta chains from one sample in a study of CD8 T cells in Susac syndrome. TCRdb processed the immunoSEQ multiplex PCR reads anew with MiXCR; each CDR3 protein has one entry. The sample has more than 150,000 distinct CDR3 sequences, 85% to 95% seen once. Sequenced input: CD4+ T cells from PBMCs. Receptors were obtained from a human donor with Susac syndrome. CDR3s include the opening cysteine and the closing phenylalanine or tryptophan. D genes are given only for firm matches. A row's size may be missing; if present it is once, few, many or a size class.

V	size	J	D	DNA	CDR3
TRBV14	.	TRBJ2-7	.	TGTGCCAGCAGCCGCTCTAGTTTCTCCTACGAGCAGTACTTC	CASSRSSFSYEQYF
TRBV20-1	.	TRBJ2-2	TRBD2	TGCAGTGCTTCCGCGGTGGGCGGGGGGGCGACTGGGGAGCTGTTTTTT	CSASAVGGGATGELFF
TRBV2	.	TRBJ2-5	.	TGTGCCAGCCTCCTCCAAGAGACCCAGTACTTC	CASLLQETQYF
TRBV7-9	.	TRBJ1-5	TRBD1	TGTGCCAGCAGCTTAGAACTTGGCAGGGGGTCCCAGCCCCAGCATTTT	CASSLELGRGSQPQHF
TRBV27	.	TRBJ2-2	.	TGTGCCAGCAGTTTAAAATGGGACACCGGGGAGCTGTTTTTT	CASSLKWDTGELFF
TRBV5-4	.	TRBJ2-5	.	TGTGCCAGCAGCTTGTTCGGGGTGGAGACCCAGTACTTC	CASSLFGVETQYF
TRBV12-3/TRBV12-4	.	TRBJ1-2	.	TGTGCCACCCTCCGGACACGGCGGGGCTATGGCTACACCTTC	CATLRTRRGYGYTF
TRBV27	.	TRBJ1-2	.	TGTGCCAGCAGAGACAGGCAGGACCTCTATGGCTACACCTTC	CASRDRQDLYGYTF
TRBV11-2	.	TRBJ1-4	.	TGTGCCAGCAGCTTAGAGCGGGGTGAAAAACTGTTTTTT	CASSLERGEKLFF
TRBV9	.	TRBJ1-2	.	TGTGCCAGCAGTATAGACAGCCTACTCACGGGCTACACCTTC	CASSIDSLLTGYTF
TRBV18	.	TRBJ2-5	.	TGTGCCAGCTCAGACCGAGCACAAGAGACCCAGTACTTC	CASSDRAQETQYF
TRBV5-1	.	TRBJ2-5	.	TGCGCCAGCAGCTTATACGGCGAGTCCCAAGAGACCCAGTACTTC	CASSLYGESQETQYF
TRBV20-1	.	TRBJ1-1	.	TGCAGTGCTGCCCTGGGGTCGAACACTGAAGCTTTCTTT	CSAALGSNTEAFF
TRBV4-3	.	TRBJ1-4	TRBD1	TGCGCCAGCAGCCAGGAAACAGGGGGCGGGAATGAAAAACTGTTTTTT	CASSQETGGGNEKLFF
TRBV5-1	.	TRBJ1-6	TRBD1	TGCGCCAGCAGCCCAGACGGGACAGGGAATTCACCCCTCCACTTT	CASSPDGTGNSPLHF
TRBV4-2	.	TRBJ1-5	.	TGTGCCAGCAGCCGAGAGAGGGGGGCCCATCAGCCCCAGCATTTT	CASSRERGAHQPQHF
TRBV4-3	.	TRBJ1-2	TRBD1	TGCGCCAGCAGCCAAGATGGGGGCGGGACAGCCTATGGCTACACCTTC	CASSQDGGGTAYGYTF
TRBV6-6	.	TRBJ2-5	TRBD2	TGTGCCAGCAGTTCACCAAGGCGGGGGGGCCGAGAGACCCAGTACTTC	CASSSPRRGGRETQYF
TRBV7-3	.	TRBJ2-2	TRBD2	TGTGCCAGCAGCTTCACTAGCGGGGCGAACACCGGGGAGCTGTTTTTT	CASSFTSGANTGELFF
TRBV13	.	TRBJ2-3	TRBD2	TGTGCCAGCAGTCGGACTAGCGGGGATCGAGATACGCAGTATTTT	CASSRTSGDRDTQYF
TRBV20-1	.	TRBJ2-2	.	TGCAGTGCTAGAGGGAGGGCTGGCACCGGGGAGCTGTTTTTT	CSARGRAGTGELFF
TRBV11-2	.	TRBJ1-1	.	TGTGCCAGCAGCTCTCATTTAGGAGGGACTGAAGCTTTCTTT	CASSSHLGGTEAFF
TRBV7-3	few	TRBJ2-2	.	TGTGCCAGCAGTCTCGACAGAAACACCGGGGAGCTGTTTTTT	CASSLDRNTGELFF
TRBV18	once	TRBJ2-7	TRBD1	TGTGCCAGCTCACCACTACAGGGGAGCAACGAGCAGTACTTC	CASSPLQGSNEQYF
TRBV12-3/TRBV12-4	.	TRBJ2-7	.	TGTGCCAGCAGTCCGACGCTGGGGGCGCGGTACGAGCAGTACTTC	CASSPTLGARYEQYF
TRBV5-4	.	TRBJ2-2	.	TGTGCCAGCAGCTCGATTTCCCGGGCCGACACCGGGGAGCTGTTTTTT	CASSSISRADTGELFF
TRBV11-2	.	TRBJ2-2	TRBD1	TGTGCCAGCAGCTTAGTATCCGGACAGGGGACCGCCGGGGAGCTGTTTTTT	CASSLVSGQGTAGELFF
TRBV7-2	.	TRBJ2-4	TRBD2	TGTGCCAGCAGCTGGTATGGGACTAGCGGGGGGAGTGTTCAGGGGAACTTC	CASSWYGTSGGSVQGNF
TRBV19	.	TRBJ2-7	.	TGTGCCAGTAGTCCTAATACAGGGTTATGGGAGCAGTACTTC	CASSPNTGLWEQYF